This entry lists 15 T cell receptor beta chains sequenced from one sample in a study of T cell responses to AZD1222 COVID-19 vaccine. Clones were sequenced by immunoSEQ multiplex PCR, and TCRdb holds only the in-frame ones, with some missing. This sample has 150,000 to 200,000 clones, with roughly 91% found just once. Sequencing used peripheral blood, obtained on day 0 of AZD1222 vaccination. These receptors came from an adult in good health.

The rearrangement uses TRBV7-9 and TRBJ1-2, with D perhaps matching TRBD1 (6 bases). V was clipped by 5 bases and J by 8 bases, with 15 bases between them. This CDR3 has 13 amino acids. Germline CDR1 reads SEHNR; CDR2 reads FQNEAQ (reference sequence). CDR3 nucleotide sequence: TGTGCCAGCAGCCTAGAACAGGGATTGGGCTACACCTTC. It is translated as CASSLEQGLGYTF. Full variable domain (outside the CDR3, taken from reference TRBV7-9 and TRBJ1-2): DTGVSQNPRHKITKRGQNVTFRCDPISEHNRLYWYRQTLGQGPEFLTYFQNEAQLEKSRLLSDRFSAERPKGSFSTLEIQRTEQGDSAMYLCASSLEQGLGYTFGSGTRLTVV.

The J gene is TRBJ1-4, the V gene TRBV28; no clear D. V was pared by 5 bases and J by 0 bases, with 10 bases between. The CDR3 is made up of 15 amino acids. Per germline, CDR1 MDHEN and CDR2 SYDVKM. The CDR3 nucleotides read TGTGCCAGCAGTATAGACCGGCCAACTAATGAAAAACTGTTTTTT. Translating gives CASSIDRPTNEKLFF.

Here the CDR3 reads CASSPGQGISGNTIYF. The CDR3 bases are TGTGCCAGCAGTCCCGGGCAGGGAATTTCTGGAAACACCATATATTTT. This chain joins TRBV6-6 and TRBJ1-3; maybe TRBD1 (5 bases). The CDR3 sequence is 16 residues long. CDR1 and CDR2 (germline): MNHNY, SVGAGI (reference sequence). V lost 5 bases and J lost 1, with 15 bases in between.

The genes are TRBV5-6 and TRBJ2-2, with 7 bases identical to TRBD2. Germline-derived CDR1 and CDR2 are SGHDT and YYEEEE. V shed 8 bases, J shed 1 base, and the junction held 2 bases outside the gene matches. This CDR3 has 13 amino acids. The CDR3 loop reads CASASGNTGELFF. The DNA of the CDR3 is TGTGCCAGTGCTAGCGGGAACACCGGGGAGCTGTTTTTT.

The J gene is TRBJ1-1, the V gene TRBV10-3; D possibly corresponds to TRBD1 (6 bases). CDR1 ENHRY and CDR2 SYGVKD come from the germline V gene. The CDR3 sequence is 12 residues long. The ends were cut back, 2 bases at V and 8 bases at J, with 9 bases in the middle. The DNA of the CDR3 is TGTGCCATCAGTGAGGTGGGACACGAAGCTTTCTTT. Protein: CAISEVGHEAFF.

The rearrangement uses TRBV5-8 and TRBJ2-1, with D tentatively TRBD1 or TRBD2 (5 bases each). The ends were cut back, 4 bases at V and 2 bases at J, with 13 bases in the middle. CDR3 length: 15 amino acids. Per germline, CDR1 SGHTS and CDR2 YDEGEE. The CDR3 reads CASSPGTGTYNEQFF. CDR3 coding DNA: TGTGCCAGCAGCCCCGGGACGGGGACCTACAATGAGCAGTTCTTC. Based on the CDR3 plus reference TRBV5-8 and TRBJ2-1, the full variable domain is EAGVTQSPTHLIKTRGQQATLRCSPISGHTSVYWYQQALGLGLQFLLWYDEGEERNRGNFPPRFSGRQFPNYSSELNVNALELEDSALYLCASSPGTGTYNEQFFGPGTRLTVL.

This chain connects TRBV21-1 to TRBJ2-7; the table gives TRBD2 as D, unverified against the DNA. TRBV21-1 is a documented pseudogene. CDR3 length: 16 amino acids. The CDR3 reads CASSKVAGIASYEQYF. Here the CDR3 DNA reads TGTGCCAGCAGCAAAGTCGCGGGAATCGCCTCCTACGAGCAGTACTTC.

This clone occurred once. The chain joins TRBV2 to TRBJ2-5; unclear D gene. The CDR3 totals 14 residues. V lost 5 bases and J lost 5, with 15 bases in between. Germline V gives CDR1 SNHLY, CDR2 FYNNEI. In DNA, the CDR3 is TGTGCCAGCAGTACGGCTTCCAGCACGGAGACCCAGTACTTC. Translating it yields CASSTASSTETQYF. The full variable domain, its missing parts supplied by reference TRBV2 and TRBJ2-5, is EPEVTQTPSHQVTQMGQEVILRCVPISNHLYFYWYRQILGQKVEFLVSFYNNEISEKSEIFDDQFSVERPDGSNFTLKIRSTKLEDSAMYFCASSTASSTETQYFGPGTRLLVL.

V and J are TRBV11-2 and TRBJ2-2; possibly TRBD1 for D (5 bases). Deletions cut 1 base from V and 1 base from J, with 7 bases between. Germline CDR1 and CDR2: SGHAT and FQNNGV. The CDR3 contains 15 residues. The chain's CDR3 is CASSLGQMNTGELFF. The DNA of the CDR3 is TGTGCCAGCAGCTTAGGACAGATGAACACCGGGGAGCTGTTTTTT. The full variable domain, in which reference TRBV11-2 and TRBJ2-2 provide the parts outside the CDR3, is EAGVAQSPRYKIIEKRQSVAFWCNPISGHATLYWYQQILGQGPKLLIQFQNNGVVDDSQLPKDRFSAERLKGVDSTLKIQPAKLEDSAVYLCASSLGQMNTGELFFGEGSRLTVL.

The sample holds one count of this clone. This chain connects TRBV21-1 to TRBJ2-7; TRBD1, the D gene given by the table, was not confirmed from the DNA. TRBV21-1 is described as a pseudogene. CDR3 size: 15 residues. CDR3 DNA: TGTGCCAGCAGCAAAGGGACAGGGGGCCAGCGCGAGCAGTACGTC. Translated, it gives CASSKGTGGQREQYV.

CDR3 coding DNA: TGTGCCTGGAGTGTTGGCACAGATACGCAGTATTTT. As protein: CAWSVGTDTQYF. The V call is TRBV30, the J call TRBJ2-3; D unresolved. Between the trimmed V and J ends, which lost 0 bases and 1 base, there was a span of 2 bases. There are 12 residues in the CDR3. CDR1 and CDR2 (germline): GTSNPN, SVGIG (reference sequence). The whole variable domain, filled in from reference TRBV30 and TRBJ2-3, reads SQTIHQWPATLVQPVGSPLSLECTVEGTSNPNLYWYRQAAGRGLQLLFYSVGIGQISSEVPQNLSASRPQDRQFILSSKKLLLSDSGFYLCAWSVGTDTQYFGPGTRLTVL.

This clone appeared once. This chain uses TRBV9 with TRBJ2-7, with TRBD1 as a possible D gene (6 bases). V was trimmed by 4 bases and J by 2 bases, leaving 16 bases between them. The CDR3 has 15 amino acids. The V gene's germline CDR1 is SGDLS and CDR2 YYNGEE. The CDR3 region has the DNA TGTGCCAGCAGCCCGACCGGACAGTCCGCCTACGAGCAGTACTTC. Translation: CASSPTGQSAYEQYF.

This clone was seen only once. The chain uses TRBV3-1 (or the pseudogene TRBV3-2) and TRBJ1-5, with unresolved D. Germline V gene sequence: CDR1 LGHDT, CDR2 YNNKEL (reference sequence). The CDR3 has 16 amino acids. Trimming left V 4 bases short and J 2 bases short, with 15 bases between. This CDR3 reads CASSLGSAGGNQPQHF. The CDR3 DNA reads TGTGCCAGCAGCCTAGGGTCGGCCGGAGGCAATCAGCCCCAGCATTTT.

As regards this clone: This same CDR3 is encoded by further DNA sequences in the sample. The gene calls are TRBV19 and TRBJ1-2; 9 positions agree with TRBD1. CDR1 is LNHDA, CDR2 SQIVND, per germline (reference sequence). V lost 3 bases, J lost 5 bases, and 4 bases stayed unmatched. The CDR3 extends over 14 amino acids. In nucleotides, the CDR3 is TGTGCCAGTAGTATCGGACAGGGGTTATATGGCTACACCTTC. This codes for CASSIGQGLYGYTF.

The chain combines TRBV14 with TRBJ2-1; D is perhaps TRBD1 (6 bases). Germline values: CDR1 SGHDN, CDR2 FVKESK. The V end lost 6 bases, the J end lost 2 bases, and 14 bases lay between the germline ends. The CDR3 runs to 15 residues. Here the CDR3 DNA reads TGTGCCAGCAGGGACCGACAGGACCCCTACAATGAGCAGTTCTTC. The encoded protein is CASRDRQDPYNEQFF.